The clone carrying this TCR beta chain qualifies as medium-sized. The germline V gene encodes CDR1 DFQATT and CDR2 SNEGSKA (reference sequence). V shed 3 bases, J shed 11 bases, and the junction held 6 bases outside the gene matches. This CDR3 has 12 amino acids. Some clones are missing from TCRdb's copy, which holds only in-frame ones; the method was immunoSEQ multiplex PCR. The data show a few hundred thousand clones, roughly 77% seen once. The data stem from a study of blood T cell repertoires in COVID-19. Study background: Samples came from the United States, Italy and Spain, spanning acute and convalescent COVID-19.

The source of this sequence is a human donor with acute or convalescent COVID-19. The donor label of this sample is uncertain. The chain joins TRBV20-1 to TRBJ2-1; TRBD2 aligns across 8 bases. Sequencing was performed on peripheral blood. CDR3 sequence reads: CSASLAGGKQFF. The CDR3 DNA sequence: TGCAGTGCTAGTCTCGCGGGGGGCAAGCAGTTCTTC.